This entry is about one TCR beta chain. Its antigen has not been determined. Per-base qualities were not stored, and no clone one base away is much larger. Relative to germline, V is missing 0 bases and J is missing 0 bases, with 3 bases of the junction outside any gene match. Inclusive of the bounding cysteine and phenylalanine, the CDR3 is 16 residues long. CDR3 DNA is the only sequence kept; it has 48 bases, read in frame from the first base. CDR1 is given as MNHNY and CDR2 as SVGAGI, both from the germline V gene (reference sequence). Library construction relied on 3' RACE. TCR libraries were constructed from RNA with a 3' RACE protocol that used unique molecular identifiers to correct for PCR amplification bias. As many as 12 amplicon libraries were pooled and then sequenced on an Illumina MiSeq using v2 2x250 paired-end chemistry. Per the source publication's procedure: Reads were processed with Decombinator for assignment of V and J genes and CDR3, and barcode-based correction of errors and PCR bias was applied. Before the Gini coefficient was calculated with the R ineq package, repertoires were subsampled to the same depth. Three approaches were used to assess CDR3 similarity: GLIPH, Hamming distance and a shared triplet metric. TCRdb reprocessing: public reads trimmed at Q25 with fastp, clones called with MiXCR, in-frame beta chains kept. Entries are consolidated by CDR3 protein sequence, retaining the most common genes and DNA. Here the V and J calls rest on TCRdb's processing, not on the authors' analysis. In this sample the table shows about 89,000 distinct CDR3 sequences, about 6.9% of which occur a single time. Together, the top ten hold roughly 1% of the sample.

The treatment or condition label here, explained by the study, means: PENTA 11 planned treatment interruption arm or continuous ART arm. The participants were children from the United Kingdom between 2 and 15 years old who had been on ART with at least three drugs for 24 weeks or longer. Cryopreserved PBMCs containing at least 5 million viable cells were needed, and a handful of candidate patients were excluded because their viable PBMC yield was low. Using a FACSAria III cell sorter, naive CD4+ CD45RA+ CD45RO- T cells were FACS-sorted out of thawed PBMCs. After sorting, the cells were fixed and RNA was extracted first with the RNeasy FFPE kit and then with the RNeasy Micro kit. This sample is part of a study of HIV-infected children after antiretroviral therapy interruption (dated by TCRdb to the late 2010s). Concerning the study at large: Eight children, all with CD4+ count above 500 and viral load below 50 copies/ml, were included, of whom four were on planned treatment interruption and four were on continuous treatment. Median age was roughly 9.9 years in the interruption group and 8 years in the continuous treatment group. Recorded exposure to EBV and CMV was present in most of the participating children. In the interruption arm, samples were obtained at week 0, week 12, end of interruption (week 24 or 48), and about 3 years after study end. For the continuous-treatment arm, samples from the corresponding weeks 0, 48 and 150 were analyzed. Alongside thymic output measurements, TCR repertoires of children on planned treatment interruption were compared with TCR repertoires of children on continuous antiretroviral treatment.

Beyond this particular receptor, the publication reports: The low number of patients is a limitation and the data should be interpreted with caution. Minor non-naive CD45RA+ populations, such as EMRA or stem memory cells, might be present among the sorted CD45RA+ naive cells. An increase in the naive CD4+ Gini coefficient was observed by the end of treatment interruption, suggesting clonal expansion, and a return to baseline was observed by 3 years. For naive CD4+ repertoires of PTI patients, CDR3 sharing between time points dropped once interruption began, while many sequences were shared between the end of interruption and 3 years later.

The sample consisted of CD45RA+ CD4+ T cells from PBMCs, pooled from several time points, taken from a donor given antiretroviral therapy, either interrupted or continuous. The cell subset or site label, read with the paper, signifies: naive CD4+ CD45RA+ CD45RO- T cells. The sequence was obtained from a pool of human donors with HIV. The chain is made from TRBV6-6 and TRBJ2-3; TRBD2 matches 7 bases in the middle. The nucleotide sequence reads TGTGCCAGCAGTTACTCCCGCGGGGGAAGCACAGATACGCAGTATTTT. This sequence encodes CASSYSRGGSTDTQYF.